These T cell receptor beta chains were read from a single sample in a study of blood T cell repertoires in COVID-19. TCRdb's table, derived via immunoSEQ multiplex PCR, lists solely in-frame clones and lacks some. Of roughly 360,000 clones listed, approximately 87% are singletons. Sequenced input: PBMCs or T cells enriched from blood (not recorded which). Receptors were obtained from a young woman with acute COVID-19. CDR3s include the opening cysteine and the closing phenylalanine or tryptophan. Each record gives: clone size, V gene, J gene, CDR3 protein. Size is omitted from some rows. Given values are once, few, many or a class for expanded clones.

once	TRBV27	TRBJ2-1	CASSGTGSGNEQFF
-	TRBV6-5	TRBJ2-5	CASKVGKETQYF
-	TRBV21-1	TRBJ2-7	CASSKTPGQTYEQYF
-	TRBV25-1	TRBJ2-1	CASSEAGGPISEQFF
-	TRBV27	TRBJ1-6	CASSLLGGASNSPLHF
-	TRBV6-2/TRBV6-3	TRBJ1-6	CASSRRGEDSPLHF
once	TRBV9	TRBJ2-3	CASSVGQTSLRTDTQYF
-	TRBV5-1	TRBJ1-1	CASSLGTGHTEAFF
-	TRBV11-3	TRBJ2-1	CASSPGGQGVYNEQFF
-	TRBV18	TRBJ1-1	CASSPKIPGGTEAFF
-	TRBV14	TRBJ2-4	CASSRATSGGAKNIQYF